One sample yielded the 24 T cell receptor beta chains listed below, sequenced in a study of a mutant IDH1 vaccine in newly diagnosed glioma. Libraries were prepared by immunoSEQ multiplex PCR; TCRdb keeps only in-frame clonotypes and omits some of them. Of fewer than 60,000 clones in the sample, around 60% were seen once. Time point defined: week 47, end of study. Every vaccine dose comprised 300 ug of mutant IDH1 20-mer peptide plus topical imiquimod. These TCRs are of unknown antigen specificity. The sample was peripheral blood mononuclear cells (PBMCs), taken from a glioma patient whose treatment included an IDH1 peptide vaccine. Receptors originate from a middle-aged man with glioma. Some clones in this sample may be carry-over from other donors' samples.

This clone was seen a single time. The V and J genes are TRBV5-1 and TRBJ2-1, with 7 bases that match TRBD1. Per the germline V gene, CDR1 is SGHRS and CDR2 is YFSETQ. Unmatched junction bases numbered 5, after V lost 4 bases and J lost 10 bases. This CDR3 contains 12 residues. In DNA, the CDR3 is TGCGCCAGCAGCCTCCGGGACAGAGAGCAGTTCTTC. This translates into CASSLRDREQFF.

The rearrangement uses TRBV29-1 and TRBJ2-1; 8 bases line up with TRBD1. The V and J ends lost 0 bases and 6 bases, in that order; junction bases with no gene match: 7. The CDR3 totals 15 residues. From germline, CDR1 is SQVTM and CDR2 ANQGSEA. The CDR3 is CSVEDRTGYRNEQFF. DNA of the CDR3: TGCAGCGTTGAAGATCGGACAGGGTATCGCAATGAGCAGTTCTTC.

The chain has TRBV9 and TRBJ1-4; D is possibly TRBD1 (5 bases). V was cut by 4 bases and J by 8 bases, with 18 bases left in between. Looked up from germline, CDR1 is SGDLS and CDR2 is YYNGEE. The CDR3 covers 15 residues. This CDR3 is CASSLEGRYGEKLFF. The CDR3 DNA reads TGTGCCAGCAGCTTAGAGGGACGGTACGGGGAAAAACTGTTTTTT.

This clone was observed a handful of times. CDR3 nucleotides: TGCGCCAGCAGCTTGAGCGACAGGGGTCACGAGCAGTACTTC. The encoded protein is CASSLSDRGHEQYF. The chain employs TRBV5-1 and TRBJ2-7; 8 bases are shared with TRBD1. V shed 1 base, J shed 5 bases, and the junction held 5 bases outside the gene matches. This CDR3 is 14 amino acids long. Germline CDR1 is SGHRS and CDR2 is YFSETQ.

This chain connects TRBV5-6 to TRBJ2-5; 7 bases are shared with TRBD2. Unmatched junction bases numbered 5, after V lost 1 base and J lost 2 bases. Germline V gives CDR1 SGHDT, CDR2 YYEEEE. The CDR3 consists of 15 residues. The CDR3 nucleotides read TGTGCCAGCAGCTTGCGCGGGGGAATACAAGAGACCCAGTACTTC. Its translation is CASSLRGGIQETQYF.

The chain recombines TRBV6-4 with TRBJ2-1; D gene unclear. V was pared by 8 bases and J by 3 bases, with 17 bases between. Germline assignment: CDR1 MRHNA and CDR2 SNTAGT. This CDR3 has 15 residues. CDR3 sequence: CASGPDGKDYNEQFF. CDR3 DNA sequence: TGTGCCAGCGGTCCCGATGGCAAGGACTACAATGAGCAGTTCTTC.

CDR3 sequence (DNA): TGCGCCAGCAGCCACCCGGACAGGGCGGCACCCCTCCACTTT. Its protein is CASSHPDRAAPLHF. This chain links TRBV4-1 with TRBJ1-6, with TRBD1 identical over 8 bases. V lost 3 bases and J lost 11; bases outside the gene matches: 6. Germline V gene data show CDR1 as MGHRA and CDR2 as YSYEKL. The CDR3 length is 14 residues.

The J gene is TRBJ2-3, the V gene TRBV6-1, with D unclear. Trimming shortened V by 5 bases and J by 2 bases, and 2 bases separated the two germline ends. This CDR3 is 11 amino acids long. Germline V lookup: CDR1 MNHNS, CDR2 SASEGT. The CDR3 nucleotides are TGTGCCAGCAGTATCACAGATACGCAGTATTTT. Translating gives CASSITDTQYF.

This clone was seen a few times. The chain links TRBV7-9 to TRBJ1-1; D not resolved. This CDR3 region has 15 residues. Trimming took off 1 base at V and 0 bases at J, with 9 bases between the two ends. Germline loops: CDR1 SEHNR, CDR2 FQNEAQ (reference sequence). CDR3 nucleotides: TGTGCCAGCAGCTTAGTTCGGCTAATGAACACTGAAGCTTTCTTT. Translation: CASSLVRLMNTEAFF.

V is TRBV30 and J is TRBJ2-1; D gene ambiguous. The CDR3 runs 13 residues. Trimming left V 3 bases short and J 5 bases short, with 11 bases between. Germline V gene lookup returns CDR1 GTSNPN and CDR2 SVGIG (reference sequence). The CDR3 region has the DNA TGTGCCTGGAGGATGGGCTCGAACAATGAGCAGTTCTTC. This sequence encodes CAWRMGSNNEQFF.

CDR3 residues: CASSQGRWTGPNHEQYF. The CDR3 bases are TGCGCCAGCAGCCAAGGCCGATGGACAGGGCCTAACCACGAGCAGTACTTC. The gene calls are TRBV4-1 and TRBJ2-7; 8 bases are shared with TRBD1. V lost 1 base and J lost 5; bases outside the gene matches: 13. Germline loops: CDR1 MGHRA, CDR2 YSYEKL. The CDR3 contains 17 residues.

The chain employs TRBV6-1 and TRBJ1-5; 10 nucleotides match TRBD1. J gave up 9 bases and V 6 bases, and 5 bases lay outside the gene matches. Germline V gene sequence: CDR1 MNHNS, CDR2 SASEGT. The CDR3 contains 13 residues. The CDR3 spells CASRGQGLSPQHF. The CDR3 DNA reads as TGTGCCAGCAGGGGACAGGGGTTATCGCCCCAGCATTTT.

This clone was counted only a few times. This chain connects TRBV7-9 to TRBJ1-1; tentative D call: TRBD1 (5 bases). Trimming cost V 1 base and J 1 base, with 13 bases left between them. This CDR3 contains 16 residues. Looked up from germline, CDR1 is SEHNR and CDR2 is FQNEAQ (reference sequence). The CDR3 spells CASSLVGGQENTEAFF. The CDR3, as DNA: TGTGCCAGCAGCTTAGTTGGGGGTCAGGAGAACACTGAAGCTTTCTTT.

This clone appeared a few times. The chain links TRBV7-9 to TRBJ1-4; D gene unclear. Trimming cost V 5 bases and J 4 bases, with 17 bases left between them. This CDR3 region has 16 residues. The germline V gene has CDR1 SEHNR and CDR2 FQNEAQ (reference sequence). This CDR3 reads CASSPPIRPVNEKLFF. The CDR3 bases are TGTGCCAGCAGCCCCCCGATTAGACCGGTTAATGAAAAACTGTTTTTT.

In its sample, this clone was seen a few times. The chain links TRBV7-8 to TRBJ2-7, with TRBD2 identical over 11 bases. The CDR3 contains 14 residues. V lost 6 bases, J lost 7 bases, and 8 bases stayed unmatched. Germline V gene lookup returns CDR1 SGHVS and CDR2 FQNEAQ. The DNA for the CDR3 is TGTGCCAGCAGTATTAGCGGGGGGGTCGAGGAGCAGTACTTC. Translation gives CASSISGGVEEQYF.

This clone was counted once. The chain couples TRBV28 to TRBJ1-5; D unclear. The CDR3 extends over 12 amino acids. Germline CDR1 reads MDHEN; CDR2 reads SYDVKM. The V end lost 5 bases, the J end lost 11 bases, and 13 bases lay between the germline ends. CDR3 DNA: TGTGCCAGCAGTCAAAGTTCTCTAGCCCAGCATTTT. Amino acids: CASSQSSLAQHF.

The gene calls are TRBV29-1 and TRBJ2-7, with D perhaps TRBD1 (6 bases). Trimming shortened V by 4 bases and J by 6 bases, and 10 bases separated the two germline ends. The CDR3 extends over 11 amino acids. Germline V gene lookup returns CDR1 SQVTM and CDR2 ANQGSEA. CDR3 residues: CSVAQGGEQYF. In nucleotides, the CDR3 is TGCAGCGTTGCACAGGGTGGCGAGCAGTACTTC.

This sequence joins TRBV6-5 and TRBJ1-1, with TRBD1 identical over 8 bases. The CDR3 loop spans 15 amino acids. Germline V gives CDR1 MNHEY, CDR2 SVGAGI. V lost 5 bases and J lost 4; bases outside the gene matches: 9. This CDR3 is CASSKTGALFTEAFF. CDR3 bases: TGTGCCAGCAGTAAGACAGGGGCCCTTTTCACTGAAGCTTTCTTT.

The chain has TRBV6-9 and TRBJ1-1, with D unclear. The CDR3 extends over 13 amino acids. The germline V gene encodes CDR1 MNHGY and CDR2 SVAAGI. V shed 6 bases and J shed 1 base, with 9 bases lying between them. CDR3 coding DNA: TGTGCCAGCAGAATACGGGAGAACACTGAAGCTTTCTTT. This encodes CASRIRENTEAFF.

This clone was observed a few times. This CDR3 is also generated by other DNA sequences in the sample. The CDR3 protein is CASSEGNSPLHF. Here the CDR3 DNA reads TGTGCCAGCAGTGAGGGAAATTCACCCCTCCACTTT. The chain couples TRBV2 to TRBJ1-6, with D unclear. This CDR3 spans 12 amino acids. Germline V gene lookup returns CDR1 SNHLY and CDR2 FYNNEI. V was cut by 3 bases and J by 7 bases, with 4 bases left in between.

The genes are TRBV2 and TRBJ2-5, with D perhaps TRBD1 or TRBD2 (5 bases each). V was cut by 0 bases and J by 5 bases, with 13 bases left in between. Germline V lookup: CDR1 SNHLY, CDR2 FYNNEI. The CDR3 is made up of 15 amino acids. For the CDR3, the DNA is TGTGCCAGCAGTGAAGCCGGGACCCGGTCGGAGACCCAGTACTTC. Its protein is CASSEAGTRSETQYF.

This chain connects TRBV30 to TRBJ1-1; D remains ambiguous. CDR1 is GTSNPN, CDR2 SVGIG, per germline (reference sequence). Trimming stripped 2 bases from V and 2 bases from J, with 15 bases between. This CDR3 is 15 amino acids long. CDR3 region: CAWSTQTFPNTEAFF. CDR3 coding DNA: TGTGCCTGGAGTACGCAAACCTTTCCCAACACTGAAGCTTTCTTT.

V and J are TRBV27 and TRBJ1-2; perhaps TRBD1 as D (5 bases). The CDR3 consists of 14 residues. Deletions cut 4 bases from V and 4 bases from J, with 13 bases between. From germline, CDR1 is MNHEY and CDR2 SMNVEV (reference sequence). This chain's CDR3 is CASSSGRVSYGYTF. Written as DNA, the CDR3 is TGTGCCAGCAGTTCGGGCAGGGTCAGCTATGGCTACACCTTC.

The rearrangement uses TRBV6-1 and TRBJ1-6; TRBD1 aligns across 7 bases. Germline CDR1 is MNHNS and CDR2 is SASEGT. V shed 6 bases and J 7 bases; nucleotides not matched to a gene: 6. The CDR3 has 14 amino acids. The CDR3 nucleotides read TGTGCCAGCAGACCGGGACAGCAGAATTCACCCCTCCACTTT. It encodes CASRPGQQNSPLHF.